Described below is a single TCR beta chain sequence and its context. The sample belongs to a study of shared clonotypes between healthy human individuals. The naive CD8 subset, CD45RO-negative cells positively selected for CCR7, excluded terminally differentiated effector memory CD45RA+ cells. Germline assignment: CDR1 MNHEY and CDR2 SMNVEV (reference sequence). The CDR3 extends over 14 amino acids. V lost 2 bases and J lost 0, with 7 bases in between. Produced via immunoSEQ multiplex PCR; TCRdb's table is partial and in-frame only. The table lists about 590,000 clones, nearly 97% of them singletons. The sample comprised naive CD8+ T cells sorted from blood. The origin of this receptor is a woman in her 30s in good health. The chain carries TRBV27 and TRBJ1-1, with D possibly matching TRBD1 (5 bases). CDR3 sequence: CASSLQGMNTEAFF. CDR3 bases: TGTGCCAGCAGTTTACAGGGAATGAACACTGAAGCTTTCTTT.